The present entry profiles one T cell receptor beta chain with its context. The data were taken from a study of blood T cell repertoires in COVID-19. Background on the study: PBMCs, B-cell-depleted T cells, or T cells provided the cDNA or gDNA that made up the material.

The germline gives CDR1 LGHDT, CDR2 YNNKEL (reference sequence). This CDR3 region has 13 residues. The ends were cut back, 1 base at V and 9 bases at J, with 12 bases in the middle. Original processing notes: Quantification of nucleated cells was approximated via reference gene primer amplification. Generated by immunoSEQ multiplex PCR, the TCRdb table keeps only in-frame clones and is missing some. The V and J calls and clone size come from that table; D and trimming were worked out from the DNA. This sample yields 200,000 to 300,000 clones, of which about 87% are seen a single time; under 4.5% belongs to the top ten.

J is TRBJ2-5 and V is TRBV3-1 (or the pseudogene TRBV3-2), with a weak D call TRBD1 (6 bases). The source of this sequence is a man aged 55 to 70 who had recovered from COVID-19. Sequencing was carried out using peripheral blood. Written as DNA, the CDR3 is TGTGCCAGCAGCCAAGCACCCGACAGGTCCCAGTACTTC. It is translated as CASSQAPDRSQYF.